This TCR beta chain was retrieved from a study of Graves' ophthalmopathy and Graves' hyperthyroidism. Study information: Untreated patients at initial diagnosis provided peripheral blood. Study results and limitations: This model predicted ophthalmopathy progression (sensitivity around 70%, specificity about 72%). Blood contained most expanded thyroid clonotypes exceeding 0.001 frequency.

Trimming removed 5 bases from V and 7 bases from J, with 23 bases in between. CDR3 size: 17 residues. The germline V gene encodes CDR1 SEHNR and CDR2 FQNEAQ (reference sequence). A word on this clonotype: The antigen remains undetermined.

As the template, RNA transcripts were used to amplify TCR beta CDR3 regions. A first-round RT-PCR used HTBI primers, followed by a second-round multiplex PCR. TCRdb independently ran MiXCR on the multiplex PCR reads; one entry per CDR3 protein. The data hold 200,000 to 300,000 distinct CDR3 sequences, with roughly 50% observed a single time. This TCR was sampled from an adult man with Graves' ophthalmopathy. The chain uses TRBV7-9 and TRBJ2-2; TRBD2 might be the D (5 bases). Sequencing input: peripheral blood. CDR3 region: CASSPLPVVFEGGELFF. Here the CDR3 DNA reads TGTGCCAGCAGCCCTCTTCCGGTTGTGTTTGAGGGCGGGGAGCTGTTTTTT.